The clone carrying this T cell receptor (beta chain) was seen ten or more times. What it binds is not known. The library put unique molecular identifiers onto individual cDNA molecules. TCRdb independently ran MiXCR on the RACE reads; one entry per CDR3 protein. The data contain 100,000 to 150,000 distinct CDR3 sequences, approximately 10% of them singletons. This entry is derived from a study of human T cells and chemical hapten exposure. Turning to the study itself: Chiefly women, the patients showed alopecia areata, totalis or universalis.

Study-wide points: The study found that DPC sensitization did not change TCRs above 1 in 1000 frequency.

Described time point: patch test 3, about 24 weeks after DPC sensitization. Indicated treatment: therapeutic diphenylcyclopropenone sensitization with weekly scalp DPC. The clonotype originates from a woman aged 50 to 60 with alopecia areata. Some clones in this sample may be carry-over from other donors' samples. The sample here was whole blood, taken in connection with sensitization to the hapten diphenylcyclopropenone (DPC).

CDR3 nucleotides: TGCAGCGTCGGGGGGAGATTCACAGATACGCAGTATTTT. Encoded protein: CSVGGRFTDTQYF. V is TRBV29-1 and J is TRBJ2-3; TRBD2 matches 7 bases. The trim removed 6 bases at V and 2 bases at J, leaving 5 bases unmatched. The V gene's germline CDR1 is SQVTM and CDR2 ANQGSEA. The CDR3 is 13 residues long.